This T cell receptor (beta chain) was captured in a study of cytomegalovirus exposure and HLA in healthy donors. Unrecorded immune exposure was likely among donors, who were nominally healthy when sampled. CDR1 and CDR2 (germline): MGHRA, YSYEKL. V was pared by 4 bases and J by 7 bases, with 14 bases between. The CDR3 has 14 amino acids. PCR amplification relied on 60 Vbeta primers (plus 13 Jbeta primers). TCRdb keeps only in-frame clones here, not all; method: immunoSEQ multiplex PCR. Of roughly 180,000 clones listed, about 79% are singletons. Concerning this clone itself: Its target is unknown.

Study-level findings and limits: The listing of roughly 160 TCR beta chains classed them as cytomegalovirus-associated. Rare TCR sequences dominated, though some public TCRs recurred in many donors.

The sequenced sample was PBMCs. This clonotype was sampled from a man between 45 and 60 years old in good health and CMV-seropositive. The chain combines TRBV4-1 with TRBJ2-1, with D possibly TRBD2 on 6 matching bases. CDR3 nucleotides: TGCGCCAGCAGCCCCTTGGGGGGACCAAATGAGCAGTTCTTC. Its protein is CASSPLGGPNEQFF.